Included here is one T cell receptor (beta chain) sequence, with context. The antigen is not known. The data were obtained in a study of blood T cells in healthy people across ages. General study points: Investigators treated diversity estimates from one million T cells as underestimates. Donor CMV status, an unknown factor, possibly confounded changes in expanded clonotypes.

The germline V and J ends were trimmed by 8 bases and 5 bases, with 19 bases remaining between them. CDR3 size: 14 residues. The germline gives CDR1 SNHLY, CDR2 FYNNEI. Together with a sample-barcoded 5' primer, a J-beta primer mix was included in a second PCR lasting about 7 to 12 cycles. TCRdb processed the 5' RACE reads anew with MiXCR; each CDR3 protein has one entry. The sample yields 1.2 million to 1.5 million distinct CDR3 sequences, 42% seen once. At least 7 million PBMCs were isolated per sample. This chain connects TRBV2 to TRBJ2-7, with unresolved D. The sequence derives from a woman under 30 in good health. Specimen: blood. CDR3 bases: TGTGCCAGCTATGACGGTAAAGGGTTCCACGAGCAGTACTTC. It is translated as CASYDGKGFHEQYF.